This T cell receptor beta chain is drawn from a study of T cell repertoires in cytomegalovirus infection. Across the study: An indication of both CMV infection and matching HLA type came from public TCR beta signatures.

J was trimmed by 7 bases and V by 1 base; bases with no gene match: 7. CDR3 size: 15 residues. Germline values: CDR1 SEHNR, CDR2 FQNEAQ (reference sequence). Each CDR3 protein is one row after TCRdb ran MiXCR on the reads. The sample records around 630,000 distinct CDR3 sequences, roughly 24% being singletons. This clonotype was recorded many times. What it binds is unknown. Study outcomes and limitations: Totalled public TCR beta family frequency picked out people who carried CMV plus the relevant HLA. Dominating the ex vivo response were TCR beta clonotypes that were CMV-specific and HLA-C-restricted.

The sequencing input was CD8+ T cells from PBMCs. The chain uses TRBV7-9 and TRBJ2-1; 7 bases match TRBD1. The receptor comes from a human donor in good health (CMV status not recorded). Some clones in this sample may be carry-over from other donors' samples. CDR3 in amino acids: CASSLVADRRNEQFF. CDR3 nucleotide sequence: TGTGCCAGCAGCTTAGTCGCGGACAGGCGGAATGAGCAGTTCTTC. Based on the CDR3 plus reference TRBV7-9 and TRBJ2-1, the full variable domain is DTGVSQNPRHKITKRGQNVTFRCDPISEHNRLYWYRQTLGQGPEFLTYFQNEAQLEKSRLLSDRFSAERPKGSFSTLEIQRTEQGDSAMYLCASSLVADRRNEQFFGPGTRLTVL.